Sequencing of this T cell receptor (beta chain) was carried out in a study of regulatory T cells in long-lasting Graves disease. Relying on iRepertoire HTBI primers and Arm-PCR of CDR3 regions, the team built TCR beta libraries. One entry per CDR3 protein results from TCRdb running MiXCR on the multiplex PCR reads. The sample lists about 470,000 distinct CDR3 sequences, under 15% occurring once. Study-wide results and caveats: Possibly, accuracy suffered from the small sample size.

The ends were cut back, 7 bases at V and 4 bases at J, with 20 bases in the middle. This CDR3 is built from 15 residues. Germline CDR1 and CDR2: SGHKS and YYEKEE (reference sequence). Time point noted: newly diagnosed GD, antithyroid drugs for less than 3 months. The TCR library was made from RNA that had been extracted from PBMCs in TRIzol. Patients with Graves' disease were diagnosed by American Thyroid Association guidelines. This clonotype has just one count. Its target is not known. The sample was also linked to a second study, of T cells in Graves' hyperthyroidism and ophthalmopathy.

The chain carries TRBV5-5 and TRBJ2-5; either TRBD1 or TRBD2 may fit D (7 bases each). This TCR was sampled from a woman in her twenties or thirties with Graves disease. The sample here was peripheral blood mononuclear cells (PBMCs), taken at new diagnosis, from a patient treated with antithyroid drugs. CDR3 loop: CASQGRGRIGETQYF. The CDR3 DNA is TGTGCCAGCCAAGGGAGGGGGCGAATCGGAGAGACCCAGTACTTC.